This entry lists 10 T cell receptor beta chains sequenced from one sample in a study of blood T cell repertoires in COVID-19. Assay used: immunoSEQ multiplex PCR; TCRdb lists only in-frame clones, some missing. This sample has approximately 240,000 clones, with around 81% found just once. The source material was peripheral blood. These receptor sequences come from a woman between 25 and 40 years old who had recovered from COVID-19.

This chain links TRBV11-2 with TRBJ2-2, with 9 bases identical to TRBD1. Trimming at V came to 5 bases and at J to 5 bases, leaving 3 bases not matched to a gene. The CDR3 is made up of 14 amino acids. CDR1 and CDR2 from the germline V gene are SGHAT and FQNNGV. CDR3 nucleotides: TGTGCCAGCAGCACACAGGGGGCAACCGGGGAGCTGTTTTTT. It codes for CASSTQGATGELFF.

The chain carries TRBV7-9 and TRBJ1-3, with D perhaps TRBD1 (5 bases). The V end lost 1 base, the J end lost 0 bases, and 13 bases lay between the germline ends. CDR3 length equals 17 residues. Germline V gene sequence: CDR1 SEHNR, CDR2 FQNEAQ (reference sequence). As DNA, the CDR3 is TGTGCCAGCAGCTTAGGACAGAAGAAACCCTCTGGAAACACCATATATTTT. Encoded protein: CASSLGQKKPSGNTIYF.

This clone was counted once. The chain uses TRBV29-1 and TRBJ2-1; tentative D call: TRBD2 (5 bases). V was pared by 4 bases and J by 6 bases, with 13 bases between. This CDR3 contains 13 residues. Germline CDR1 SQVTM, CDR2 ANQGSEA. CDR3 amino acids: CSVGKDWVNEQFF. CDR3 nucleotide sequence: TGCAGCGTTGGGAAGGACTGGGTCAATGAGCAGTTCTTC.

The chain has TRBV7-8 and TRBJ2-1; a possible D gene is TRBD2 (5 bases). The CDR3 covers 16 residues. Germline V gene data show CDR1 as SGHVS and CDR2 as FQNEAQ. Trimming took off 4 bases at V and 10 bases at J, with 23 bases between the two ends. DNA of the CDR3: TGTGCCAGCAGCTCGCTGGAACCGGGATCTTCCTTCGAGCAGTTCTTC. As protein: CASSSLEPGSSFEQFF. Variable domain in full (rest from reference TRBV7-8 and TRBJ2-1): GAGVSQSPRYKVAKRGQDVALRCDPISGHVSLFWYQQALGQGPEFLTYFQNEAQLDKSGLPSDRFFAERPEGSVSTLKIQRTQQEDSAVYLCASSSLEPGSSFEQFFGPGTRLTVL.

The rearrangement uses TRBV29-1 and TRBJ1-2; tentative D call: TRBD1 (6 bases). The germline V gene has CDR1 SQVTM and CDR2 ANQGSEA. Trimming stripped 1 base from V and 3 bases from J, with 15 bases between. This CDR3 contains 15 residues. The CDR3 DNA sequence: TGCAGCGTTGAAGGGGGGGGCGATTATCACTATGGCTACACCTTC. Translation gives CSVEGGGDYHYGYTF.

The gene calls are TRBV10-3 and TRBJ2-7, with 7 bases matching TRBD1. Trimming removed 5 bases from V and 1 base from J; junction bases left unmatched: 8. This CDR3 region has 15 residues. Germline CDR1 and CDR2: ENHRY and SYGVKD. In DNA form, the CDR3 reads TGTGCCATCAGTCGACAGGGCAAGCAGTCCTACGAGCAGTACTTC. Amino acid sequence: CAISRQGKQSYEQYF.

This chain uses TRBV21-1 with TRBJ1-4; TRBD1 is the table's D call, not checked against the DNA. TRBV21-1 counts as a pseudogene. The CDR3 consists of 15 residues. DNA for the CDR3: TGTGCCAGCAGCAAAGCGGCCAGTTATAATGAAAAACTGTTTTTT. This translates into CASSKAASYNEKLFF.

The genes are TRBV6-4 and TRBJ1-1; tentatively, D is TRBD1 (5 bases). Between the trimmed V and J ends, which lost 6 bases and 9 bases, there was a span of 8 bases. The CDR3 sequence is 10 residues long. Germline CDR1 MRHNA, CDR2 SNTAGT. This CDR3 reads CASRGRKAFF. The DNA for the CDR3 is TGTGCCAGCAGGGGGCGCAAAGCTTTCTTT.

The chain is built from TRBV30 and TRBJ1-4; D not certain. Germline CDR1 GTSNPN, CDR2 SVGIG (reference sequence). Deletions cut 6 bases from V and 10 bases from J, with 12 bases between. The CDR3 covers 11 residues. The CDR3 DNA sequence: TGTGCCTGCCCCGGGAGAGGAAAACTGTTTTTT. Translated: CACPGRGKLFF.

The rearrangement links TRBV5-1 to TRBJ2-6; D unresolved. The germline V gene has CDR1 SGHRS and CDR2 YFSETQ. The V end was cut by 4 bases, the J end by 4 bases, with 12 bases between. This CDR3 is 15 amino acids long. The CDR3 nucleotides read TGCGCCAGCAGCGCCAACTTCTTCGGGGCCAACGTCCTGACTTTC. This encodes CASSANFFGANVLTF.